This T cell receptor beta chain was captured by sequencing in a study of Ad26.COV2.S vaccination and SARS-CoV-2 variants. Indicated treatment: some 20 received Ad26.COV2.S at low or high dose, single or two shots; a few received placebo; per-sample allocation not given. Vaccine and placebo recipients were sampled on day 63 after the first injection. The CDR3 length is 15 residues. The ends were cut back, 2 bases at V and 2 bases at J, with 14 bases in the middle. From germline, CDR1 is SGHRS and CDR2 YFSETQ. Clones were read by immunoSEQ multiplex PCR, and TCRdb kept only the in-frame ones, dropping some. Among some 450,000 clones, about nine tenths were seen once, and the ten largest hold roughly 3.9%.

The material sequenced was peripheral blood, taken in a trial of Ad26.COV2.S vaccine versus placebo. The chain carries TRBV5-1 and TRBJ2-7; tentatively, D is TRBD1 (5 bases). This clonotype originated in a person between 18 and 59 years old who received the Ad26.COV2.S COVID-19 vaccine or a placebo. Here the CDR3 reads CASSLRLQGTYEQYF. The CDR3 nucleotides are TGCGCCAGCAGCTTAAGGCTTCAGGGAACCTACGAGCAGTACTTC.